This is a list of T cell receptor beta chains from one sample in a study of radiotherapy plus CTLA-4 blockade in lung cancer. Assay used: immunoSEQ multiplex PCR; TCRdb lists only in-frame clones, some missing. Among 50,000 to 65,000 clones listed, around 85% were seen once. The sequences come from peripheral blood, collected from a patient treated with radiotherapy plus ipilimumab. The receptors were sampled from a human donor with non-small cell lung cancer who had a complete response to radiotherapy plus ipilimumab. CDR3s include the opening cysteine and the closing phenylalanine or tryptophan. A D gene is named only where the DNA matches it firmly. The size of a clone is reported for some rows only, either as once, few or many, or as a class for expanded clones.

d_gene: .
v_gene: TRBV4-1
j_gene: TRBJ1-2
abundance: .
CDR3nt: TGCGCCAGCAGCCAAGAAATGAGCTATGGCTACACCTTC
CDR3aa: CASSQEMSYGYTF

d_gene: .
v_gene: TRBV2
j_gene: TRBJ2-5
abundance: .
CDR3nt: TGTGCCAGCAGGTCCGGGACTGGGGAGACCCAGTACTTC
CDR3aa: CASRSGTGETQYF

d_gene: TRBD2
v_gene: TRBV30
j_gene: TRBJ2-3
abundance: .
CDR3nt: TGTGCCGGGACTAGCGGGAGAACAGATACGCAGTATTTT
CDR3aa: CAGTSGRTDTQYF

d_gene: .
v_gene: TRBV4-3
j_gene: TRBJ1-2
abundance: .
CDR3nt: TGCGCCAGCAGCCAAGAGTGGGGCCCGAACTATGGCTACACCTTC
CDR3aa: CASSQEWGPNYGYTF

d_gene: TRBD1
v_gene: TRBV9
j_gene: TRBJ1-1
abundance: .
CDR3nt: TGTGCCAGCAGCTCCCGCCTATCGGCCGGGACAGGGGCTGAAGCTTTCTTT
CDR3aa: CASSSRLSAGTGAEAFF

d_gene: TRBD2
v_gene: TRBV10-3
j_gene: TRBJ2-3
abundance: once
CDR3nt: TGTGCCATCACCGGGACTAGCGCTAAAGGGGGGACGCAGTATTTT
CDR3aa: CAITGTSAKGGTQYF

d_gene: .
v_gene: TRBV28
j_gene: TRBJ2-5
abundance: many
CDR3nt: TGTGCCAGCAGTTTAAAAAGACGGGATAAAGAGACCCAGTACTTC
CDR3aa: CASSLKRRDKETQYF

d_gene: TRBD2
v_gene: TRBV9
j_gene: TRBJ2-1
abundance: .
CDR3nt: TGTGCCAGCAGCGCCCTAGCGGGAGGGGACAATGAGCAGTTCTTC
CDR3aa: CASSALAGGDNEQFF

d_gene: .
v_gene: TRBV18
j_gene: TRBJ1-5
abundance: .
CDR3nt: TGTGCCAGCTCGCCCCAGGGCGGTGACCTTCGCGGGGAGAAGCCCCAGCATTTT
CDR3aa: CASSPQGGDLRGEKPQHF

d_gene: TRBD1
v_gene: TRBV6-6
j_gene: TRBJ2-2
abundance: .
CDR3nt: TGTGCCAGCAGTTCGGGACAGGGGTCCACCGGGGAGCTGTTTTTT
CDR3aa: CASSSGQGSTGELFF

d_gene: .
v_gene: TRBV5-1
j_gene: TRBJ2-7
abundance: .
CDR3nt: TGCGCCAGCAGCCCGTCAAACCAGGGCCACGAGCAGTACTTC
CDR3aa: CASSPSNQGHEQYF

d_gene: TRBD2
v_gene: TRBV29-1
j_gene: TRBJ2-1
abundance: .
CDR3nt: TGCAGCGGCACGGGACTAGCGGGAGATGAGCAGTTCTTC
CDR3aa: CSGTGLAGDEQFF

d_gene: TRBD2
v_gene: TRBV5-1
j_gene: TRBJ2-3
abundance: .
CDR3nt: TGCGCCAGCAGCTTGGTGGCGGGAGCAGATACGCAGTATTTT
CDR3aa: CASSLVAGADTQYF

d_gene: TRBD1
v_gene: TRBV5-4
j_gene: TRBJ1-3
abundance: .
CDR3nt: TGTGCCAGCAGCTCCGGCGGGACAGGGGCTGGGGGAAACACCATATATTTT
CDR3aa: CASSSGGTGAGGNTIYF

d_gene: TRBD1
v_gene: TRBV7-2
j_gene: TRBJ1-6
abundance: .
CDR3nt: TGTGCCAGCAGCTCTGACAGGGCTCCTAGACCCCTCCACTTT
CDR3aa: CASSSDRAPRPLHF

d_gene: .
v_gene: TRBV25-1
j_gene: TRBJ1-2
abundance: .
CDR3nt: TGTGCCAGCAGTGAAGAGGGCCCACCTAGCTATGGCTACACCTTC
CDR3aa: CASSEEGPPSYGYTF

d_gene: .
v_gene: TRBV13
j_gene: TRBJ2-4
abundance: .
CDR3nt: TGTGCCAGCAGCTTAGGACGGGATGCCAAAAACATTCAGTACTTC
CDR3aa: CASSLGRDAKNIQYF

d_gene: .
v_gene: TRBV19
j_gene: TRBJ1-2
abundance: .
CDR3nt: TGTGCCAGTCACGACTGGGGAGAGGACTATGGCTACACCTTC
CDR3aa: CASHDWGEDYGYTF

d_gene: .
v_gene: TRBV7-8
j_gene: TRBJ1-5
abundance: .
CDR3nt: TGTGCCAGCAGCCCCCGGGGGGGGAATCAGCCCCAGCATTTT
CDR3aa: CASSPRGGNQPQHF

d_gene: .
v_gene: TRBV7-7
j_gene: TRBJ2-5
abundance: .
CDR3nt: TGTGCTAGCAGCTTAGGGAGACAGCAAGAGACCCAGTACTTC
CDR3aa: CASSLGRQQETQYF

d_gene: TRBD1
v_gene: TRBV7-2
j_gene: TRBJ2-6
abundance: .
CDR3nt: TGTGCCAGCAGCCCCGGGACAGGGGTCTCTGGGGCCAACGTCCTGACTTTC
CDR3aa: CASSPGTGVSGANVLTF

d_gene: TRBD1
v_gene: TRBV19
j_gene: TRBJ1-2
abundance: .
CDR3nt: TGTGCCAGTACACGGATAGGGGGCGATGTCTTCTATGGCTACACCTTC
CDR3aa: CASTRIGGDVFYGYTF

d_gene: .
v_gene: TRBV2
j_gene: TRBJ2-3
abundance: .
CDR3nt: TGTGCCAGCGGCAGAGGGAGGAGACCAGATACGCAGTATTTT
CDR3aa: CASGRGRRPDTQYF

d_gene: TRBD1
v_gene: TRBV5-1
j_gene: TRBJ1-6
abundance: .
CDR3nt: TGCGCCAGCAGCTCCACCCCGACAGGGGGGAATTCACCCCTCCACTTT
CDR3aa: CASSSTPTGGNSPLHF

d_gene: .
v_gene: TRBV19
j_gene: TRBJ1-1
abundance: .
CDR3nt: TGTGCCAGTACCCAACGCAGCCCAGGGCAGCGTGAAGCTTTCTTT
CDR3aa: CASTQRSPGQREAFF

d_gene: TRBD2
v_gene: TRBV11-3
j_gene: TRBJ2-3
abundance: few
CDR3nt: TGTGCCAGCAGCACCCAGGGACTAGCGGGGAGCACAGATACGCAGTATTTT
CDR3aa: CASSTQGLAGSTDTQYF

d_gene: TRBD1
v_gene: TRBV11-2
j_gene: TRBJ1-1
abundance: .
CDR3nt: TGTGCCAGCAGCTTAACCAGGGGGCGCCGAGGGACTGAAGCTTTCTTT
CDR3aa: CASSLTRGRRGTEAFF

d_gene: .
v_gene: TRBV7-6
j_gene: TRBJ1-5
abundance: .
CDR3nt: TGTGCCAGCAGCGAGTATAGCAATCAGCCCCAGCATTTT
CDR3aa: CASSEYSNQPQHF

d_gene: .
v_gene: TRBV18
j_gene: TRBJ2-1
abundance: .
CDR3nt: TGTGCCAGCTCACCAAAGCCGACAGGCTACAATGAGCAGTTCTTC
CDR3aa: CASSPKPTGYNEQFF

d_gene: TRBD2
v_gene: TRBV2
j_gene: TRBJ2-1
abundance: once
CDR3nt: TGTGCCAGCAGTGAATCTCCGGGGGAGGGTGAGCAGTTCTTC
CDR3aa: CASSESPGEGEQFF

d_gene: TRBD1
v_gene: TRBV7-9
j_gene: TRBJ1-1
abundance: few
CDR3nt: TGTGCCAGCAGCATTGGGACAGGTGAGAACACTGAAGCTTTCTTT
CDR3aa: CASSIGTGENTEAFF

d_gene: .
v_gene: TRBV27
j_gene: TRBJ1-2
abundance: .
CDR3nt: TGTGCCAGCAGTCTACAGGGATACTATGGCTACACCTTC
CDR3aa: CASSLQGYYGYTF

d_gene: TRBD2
v_gene: TRBV7-9
j_gene: TRBJ2-3
abundance: .
CDR3nt: TGTGCCAGCAGCGCTAGCGGGGGGGTCACAGATACGCAGTATTTT
CDR3aa: CASSASGGVTDTQYF

d_gene: TRBD1
v_gene: TRBV10-1
j_gene: TRBJ1-1
abundance: once
CDR3nt: TGCGCCAGCAGTGAGAGAAGAGGACAGGGATACACTGAAGCTTTCTTT
CDR3aa: CASSERRGQGYTEAFF

d_gene: .
v_gene: TRBV19
j_gene: TRBJ1-5
abundance: .
CDR3nt: TGTGCCAGTACAGGGTTAGGTCAGCCCCAGCATTTT
CDR3aa: CASTGLGQPQHF

d_gene: .
v_gene: TRBV25-1
j_gene: TRBJ2-1
abundance: .
CDR3nt: TGTGCCAGCAGTTGGGACTTACGTTCGTTCTTC
CDR3aa: CASSWDLRSFF

d_gene: .
v_gene: TRBV9
j_gene: TRBJ2-1
abundance: .
CDR3nt: TGTGCCAGCAGCGTAGCCCCGGGGAGGACCTACAATGAGCAGTTCTTC
CDR3aa: CASSVAPGRTYNEQFF

d_gene: .
v_gene: TRBV9
j_gene: TRBJ2-5
abundance: .
CDR3nt: TGTGCCAGCAGCCCAAGTGGGGCATCAGGAGAGACCCAGTACTTC
CDR3aa: CASSPSGASGETQYF

d_gene: .
v_gene: TRBV6-5
j_gene: TRBJ2-1
abundance: .
CDR3nt: TGTGCCAGCAGAGGACAGAAGGATGAGCAGTTCTTC
CDR3aa: CASRGQKDEQFF

d_gene: TRBD1
v_gene: TRBV4-1
j_gene: TRBJ1-4
abundance: .
CDR3nt: TGCGCCAGCAGCCGAGCGGGACAGGGGAATGAAAAACTGTTTTTT
CDR3aa: CASSRAGQGNEKLFF

d_gene: TRBD1
v_gene: TRBV2
j_gene: TRBJ2-3
abundance: .
CDR3nt: TGTGCCAGCAGTGTGGGACAGTCAACTAACACAGATACGCAGTATTTT
CDR3aa: CASSVGQSTNTDTQYF

d_gene: .
v_gene: TRBV5-1
j_gene: TRBJ1-1
abundance: few
CDR3nt: TGCGCCAGCAGCTTGAGCTCGGGTGTGGGGAACACTGAAGCTTTCTTT
CDR3aa: CASSLSSGVGNTEAFF

d_gene: TRBD1
v_gene: TRBV19
j_gene: TRBJ2-7
abundance: few
CDR3nt: TGTGCCAGTAGTATTTGGACAGGGTTCTACGAGCAGTACTTC
CDR3aa: CASSIWTGFYEQYF

d_gene: .
v_gene: TRBV7-9
j_gene: TRBJ2-7
abundance: .
CDR3nt: TGTGCCAGCAGCCCGGCCAGGGGGGAGGACGAGCAGTACTTC
CDR3aa: CASSPARGEDEQYF

d_gene: .
v_gene: TRBV11-3
j_gene: TRBJ1-1
abundance: .
CDR3nt: TGTGCCAGCAGCTTTTTCGGGGTTGGCACTGAAGCTTTCTTT
CDR3aa: CASSFFGVGTEAFF

d_gene: .
v_gene: TRBV29-1
j_gene: TRBJ2-7
abundance: .
CDR3nt: TGCAGCGCCTCCTATACAGGGGAGCAGTACTTC
CDR3aa: CSASYTGEQYF

d_gene: .
v_gene: TRBV4-1
j_gene: TRBJ2-6
abundance: .
CDR3nt: TGCGCCAGCAGCCGCGGGGGCATCGTTCCTGGGGCCAACGTCCTGACTTTC
CDR3aa: CASSRGGIVPGANVLTF

d_gene: TRBD2
v_gene: TRBV4-3
j_gene: TRBJ2-4
abundance: .
CDR3nt: TGCGCCAGCAGCCAGGGCTTGCGGGGAGGGAGCAAAAACATTCAGTACTTC
CDR3aa: CASSQGLRGGSKNIQYF

d_gene: .
v_gene: TRBV6-6
j_gene: TRBJ2-2
abundance: .
CDR3nt: TGTGCCAGCAGTTCGACAGGGACTAACACCGGGGAGCTGTTTTTT
CDR3aa: CASSSTGTNTGELFF

d_gene: .
v_gene: TRBV18
j_gene: TRBJ1-6
abundance: .
CDR3nt: TGTGCCAGCTCACCAAGTGGGCAGAATAATTCACCCCTCCACTTT
CDR3aa: CASSPSGQNNSPLHF

d_gene: TRBD1
v_gene: TRBV10-3
j_gene: TRBJ2-1
abundance: .
CDR3nt: TGTGCCATCAACACAAGACAGGGGGCGCTTAATGAGCAGTTCTTC
CDR3aa: CAINTRQGALNEQFF